These 24 T cell receptor beta chains came from one sample sequenced in a study of technical replicates of blood from a few donors (dated by TCRdb to 2016 to 2017). Receptor libraries were prepared by the immunoSEQ multiplex PCR assay. Drawn from immuneACCESS, this table holds only the in-frame rearrangements with V and J called that TCRdb kept. Clones are partly lost; checked studies trace under half to an unresolved V gene and leave the rest unexplained. The sample table contains about 61,000 clones; only one count was recorded for more than 95% of them. Of the sample, 0.19% falls within the top ten clones. The sequenced material came from T cells isolated from PBMCs. The source is a human donor in good health.

A single count supports this clone. The rearrangement joins TRBV11-2 to TRBJ2-1; no clear D. Germline CDR1 reads SGHAT; CDR2 reads FQNNGV. V lost 1 base to trimming and J lost 5 bases, with 6 bases between them. The CDR3 spans 13 residues. In nucleotides, the CDR3 is TGTGCCAGCAGCTTAGCTAGGAACAATGAGCAGTTCTTC. Protein sequence: CASSLARNNEQFF. Combining the CDR3 with reference TRBV11-2 and TRBJ2-1 gives the whole variable domain EAGVAQSPRYKIIEKRQSVAFWCNPISGHATLYWYQQILGQGPKLLIQFQNNGVVDDSQLPKDRFSAERLKGVDSTLKIQPAKLEDSAVYLCASSLARNNEQFFGPGTRLTVL.

This clone came up once. J is TRBJ1-2 and V is TRBV6-1; D is possibly TRBD1 (5 bases). The germline V and J ends were trimmed by 1 base and 8 bases, with 11 bases remaining between them. The CDR3 contains 13 residues. Germline assignment: CDR1 MNHNS and CDR2 SASEGT. DNA for the CDR3: TGTGCCAGCAGTGAAGACAGGTTTGACGGCTACACCTTC. Residues: CASSEDRFDGYTF.

The rearrangement uses TRBV4-1 and TRBJ2-2; TRBD1 agrees at 8 bases. With 5 bases clipped from V and 5 bases from J, the junction kept 7 bases outside the gene matches. This CDR3 region has 15 residues. Germline V gene sequence: CDR1 MGHRA, CDR2 YSYEKL. The CDR3 DNA sequence: TGCGCCAGCAGCTTTCCGGGACAGGTAACCGGGGAGCTGTTTTTT. This translates into CASSFPGQVTGELFF.

The CDR3 sequence is CASSKTGSYEQYF. In nucleotides, the CDR3 is TGTGCCAGCAGCAAGACAGGTAGTTACGAGCAGTACTTC. J is TRBJ2-7 and V is TRBV21-1; TRBD1, the D gene given by the table, was not confirmed from the DNA. TRBV21-1 corresponds to a pseudogene. The CDR3 has 13 amino acids.

This chain links TRBV9 with TRBJ2-5, with TRBD2 as a possible D gene (5 bases). V was clipped by 3 bases and J by 2 bases, with 17 bases between them. The CDR3 totals 16 residues. Germline CDR1 SGDLS, CDR2 YYNGEE. DNA for the CDR3: TGTGCCAGCAGCGGAGGAAAAGTAGCGCTACAAGAGACCCAGTACTTC. Protein: CASSGGKVALQETQYF.

The rearrangement uses TRBV28 and TRBJ2-1, with 8 bases that match TRBD2. CDR3 length equals 15 residues. The trim removed 2 bases at V and 5 bases at J, leaving 5 bases unmatched. The germline CDR1 and CDR2 sequences are MDHEN and SYDVKM. The CDR3 DNA sequence: TGTGCCAGCAGTTTACGCGGGAGGATCAACAATGAGCAGTTCTTC. Protein sequence: CASSLRGRINNEQFF.

The V and J genes are TRBV12-5 and TRBJ1-1, with unresolved D. The CDR3 is made up of 12 amino acids. Per the germline V gene, CDR1 is LGHNT and CDR2 is FRNRAP. V lost 1 base and J lost 7, with 7 bases in between. The DNA for the CDR3 is TGTGCTAGTGGTTTGGGGTGGCTTGAAGCTTTCTTT. As protein: CASGLGWLEAFF.

The chain is built from TRBV18 and TRBJ2-5; 9 bases match TRBD1. Germline CDR1 is KGHSH and CDR2 is LQKENI. Trimming cost V 3 bases and J 4 bases; bases outside gene matches: 3. This CDR3 has 14 amino acids. The CDR3 spells CASSPGTGRETQYF. The CDR3 DNA reads as TGTGCCAGCTCACCCGGGACAGGGCGAGAGACCCAGTACTTC.

This clone has a single count. V usage is TRBV25-1 and J usage is TRBJ1-2; 8 bases fit TRBD1. There are 16 residues in the CDR3. The trim removed 5 bases at V and 1 base at J, leaving 9 bases unmatched. The germline gives CDR1 MGHDK, CDR2 SYGVNS. CDR3 sequence reads: CASSPQRTGINYGYTF. For the CDR3, the DNA is TGTGCCAGCAGTCCCCAAAGGACAGGGATTAACTATGGCTACACCTTC.

V usage is TRBV10-2 and J usage is TRBJ2-1, with 9 bases matching TRBD1. The CDR3 length is 14 residues. Per germline, CDR1 WSHSY and CDR2 SAAADI. With V trimmed by 8 bases and J by 3 bases, 5 bases remained unmatched. The CDR3 DNA reads as TGCGCCAGCGCGGACAGGGGATACTACAATGAGCAGTTCTTC. This codes for CASADRGYYNEQFF.

The chain has TRBV5-1 and TRBJ1-2; D gene ambiguous. The CDR3 contains 15 residues. V was clipped by 3 bases and J by 5 bases, with 17 bases between them. Germline V gene lookup returns CDR1 SGHRS and CDR2 YFSETQ. In DNA form, the CDR3 reads TGCGCCAGCAGCTCCACGGGAGTGATCGGGTATGGCTACACCTTC. It encodes CASSSTGVIGYGYTF.

The chain has TRBV6-5 and TRBJ1-1, with D possibly being TRBD1 (6 bases). The CDR3 spans 15 residues. The V end lost 7 bases, the J end lost 5 bases, and 20 bases lay between the germline ends. Per germline, CDR1 MNHEY and CDR2 SVGAGI. Here the CDR3 DNA reads TGTGCCAGCACTGCGTTCGGGGGGCTGCGAACTGAAGCTTTCTTT. It yields the protein CASTAFGGLRTEAFF.

The chain recombines TRBV7-9 with TRBJ2-1, with TRBD2 matching 9 bases. The CDR3 contains 14 residues. Germline assignment: CDR1 SEHNR and CDR2 FQNEAQ (reference sequence). V lost 1 base, J lost 8 bases, and 3 bases stayed unmatched. CDR3 loop: CASSLEGLAHEQFF. CDR3 nucleotides: TGTGCCAGCAGCTTAGAGGGACTAGCACATGAGCAGTTCTTC.

This clone was seen a few times. CDR3 bases: TGTGCCAGCAGTTCCCGTGGAGGGTCTTATGGAAACACCATATATTTT. Its protein is CASSSRGGSYGNTIYF. V usage is TRBV27 and J usage is TRBJ1-3; unclear D gene. V lost 4 bases, J lost 3 bases, and 16 bases lay in between. Germline V lookup: CDR1 MNHEY, CDR2 SMNVEV (reference sequence). The CDR3 is made up of 16 amino acids.

V gene TRBV4-1 combines with J gene TRBJ2-7; D is ambiguous. V was pared by 0 bases and J by 6 bases, with 9 bases between. There are 13 residues in the CDR3. Per germline, CDR1 MGHRA and CDR2 YSYEKL. CDR3 region: CASSQDTTGEQYF. The CDR3 bases are TGCGCCAGCAGCCAAGATACTACGGGCGAGCAGTACTTC.

This clone was found once. This chain links TRBV2 with TRBJ2-6; 7 nucleotides agree with TRBD1. Germline V gene lookup returns CDR1 SNHLY and CDR2 FYNNEI. Germline trimming cut 6 bases from V and 9 bases from J; bases unmatched to any gene: 5. The CDR3 consists of 13 residues. The CDR3 DNA is TGTGCCAGCAGCGGACAGGAGGTCAACGTCCTGACTTTC. As protein: CASSGQEVNVLTF.

This rearrangement joins TRBV29-1 to TRBJ2-7, with TRBD2 identical over 13 bases. The CDR3 is made up of 15 amino acids. The ends lost 3 bases at V and 1 base at J; junction bases unmatched: 3. Germline-derived CDR1 and CDR2 are SQVTM and ANQGSEA. In DNA form, the CDR3 reads TGCAGCGTTGAGGGACTAGCGGGGTATTCCTACGAGCAGTACTTC. Encoded protein: CSVEGLAGYSYEQYF.

This rearrangement joins TRBV28 to TRBJ2-2; 9 nucleotides match TRBD1. This CDR3 has 16 residues. Germline V CDR1 and CDR2: MDHEN, SYDVKM. Trimming cost V 6 bases and J 3 bases; bases outside gene matches: 8. In DNA, the CDR3 is TGTGCCAGCAGCTCCACAGGGGGCGCTGACACCGGGGAGCTGTTTTTT. This translates into CASSSTGGADTGELFF.

The CDR3 spells CASNPDPGDEQFF. CDR3 coding DNA: TGTGCCAGCAATCCAGACCCAGGCGATGAGCAGTTCTTC. The chain employs TRBV6-6 and TRBJ2-1; D call uncertain. Trimming stripped 7 bases from V and 8 bases from J, with 15 bases between. The CDR3 length is 13 residues. Germline CDR1 and CDR2: MNHNY and SVGAGI (reference sequence).

This clone was observed once. The chain couples TRBV5-1 to TRBJ2-7; no firm D call. This CDR3 region has 13 residues. Trimming took off 1 base at V and 0 bases at J, with 5 bases between the two ends. Germline CDR1 reads SGHRS; CDR2 reads YFSETQ. The CDR3 DNA sequence: TGCGCCAGCAGCTTGTCGTCCTCCTACGAGCAGTACTTC. Protein sequence: CASSLSSSYEQYF.

This chain joins TRBV5-4 and TRBJ1-1, with D perhaps matching TRBD1 (5 bases). The CDR3 consists of 15 residues. The V gene lost 0 bases and the J gene lost 0 bases, with 9 bases spanning the gap. The germline V gene encodes CDR1 SGHNT and CDR2 YYREEE (reference sequence). CDR3 DNA: TGTGCCAGCAGCTTGGGGGGCAGCATGAACACTGAAGCTTTCTTT. This translates into CASSLGGSMNTEAFF.

V usage is TRBV20-1 and J usage is TRBJ1-2, with a possible D match to TRBD1 (6 bases). Trimming cost V 6 bases and J 6 bases, with 11 bases left between them. The CDR3 extends over 11 amino acids. The germline CDR1 and CDR2 sequences are DFQATT and SNEGSKA (reference sequence). In DNA, the CDR3 is TGCAGTGCCAACAGGGCTAATGGCTACACCTTC. The encoded protein is CSANRANGYTF.

This chain connects TRBV9 to TRBJ2-3; tentative D call: TRBD2 (5 bases). Trimming left V 3 bases short and J 3 bases short, with 14 bases between. Germline V gives CDR1 SGDLS, CDR2 YYNGEE. This CDR3 has 15 residues. The CDR3 loop is CASSAEGGQTDTQYF. The CDR3 coding sequence is TGTGCCAGCAGCGCCGAGGGCGGCCAAACAGATACGCAGTATTTT. The full variable domain, with the rest looked up from reference TRBV9 and TRBJ2-3, is DSGVTQTPKHLITATGQRVTLRCSPRSGDLSVYWYQQSLDQGLQFLIQYYNGEERAKGNILERFSAQQFPDLHSELNLSSLELGDSALYFCASSAEGGQTDTQYFGPGTRLTVL.

The gene calls are TRBV5-1 and TRBJ1-1, with D perhaps matching TRBD1 (5 bases). The CDR3 length is 13 residues. Germline V gene data show CDR1 as SGHRS and CDR2 as YFSETQ. The V end was cut by 4 bases, the J end by 4 bases, with 11 bases between. The CDR3 DNA reads TGCGCCAGCAGCCGCCCGGGGGGCACTGAAGCTTTCTTT. This translates into CASSRPGGTEAFF.